Listed below are T cell receptor beta chains from one sample, sequenced in a study of T-cell reconstitution after alpha-beta-depleted transplantation in children. TCRdb fed the PCR reads into MiXCR, producing one record per CDR3 protein. Of about 280,000 distinct CDR3 sequences in the sample, around 10% were seen once. This specimen consisted of peripheral blood, obtained 180 days after TCRalphabeta/CD19-depleted stem cell transplant. Every receptor here comes from a male patient aged 2 to 10 who had a stem cell transplant for chronic granulomatous disease, so the T cells may come from the graft donor. Both conserved end residues are part of each CDR3. A D gene is named only where the DNA matches it firmly. Where a row states a size, it is once, few, many or the class of an expanded clone; other rows omit it.

abundance	v_gene	d_gene	j_gene	CDR3nt	CDR3aa
many	TRBV12-3/TRBV12-4	.	TRBJ2-2	TGTGCCAGCACCACCTACGGGACCGGGGAGCTGTTTTTT	CASTTYGTGELFF
many	TRBV15	.	TRBJ2-5	TGTGCCACCAGCGAAGAGATCGTAGGGGTGAGCAAGACCCAGTACTTC	CATSEEIVGVSKTQYF
many	TRBV29-1	TRBD2	TRBJ2-1	TGCAGCGTCGACAGCGGGAGAGCCTACAATGAGCAGTTCTTC	CSVDSGRAYNEQFF
many	TRBV7-6	.	TRBJ2-1	TGTGCCAGCAGCTTGCGCCCCCAGGGGCTCAATGAGCAGTTCTTC	CASSLRPQGLNEQFF
many	TRBV4-2	.	TRBJ2-1	TGTGCCAGCAGCCAAGATAATATGGGACTTGAGCAGTTCTTC	CASSQDNMGLEQFF
many	TRBV9	.	TRBJ1-1	TGTGCCAGCAGCGGGGGGGGAACTGAAGCTTTCTTT	CASSGGGTEAFF
many	TRBV5-1	.	TRBJ2-1	TGCGCCAGCAGTTTGGGGCCCAGGGCTGAGCAGTTCTTC	CASSLGPRAEQFF
many	TRBV20-1	TRBD2	TRBJ2-1	TGCAGTGCTAGCGGGACTAGCGGACCCAATGAGCAGTTCTTC	CSASGTSGPNEQFF
many	TRBV29-1	.	TRBJ2-2	TGCAGCGTCACCCCAGGGCGGGTCACCGGGGAGCTGTTTTTT	CSVTPGRVTGELFF
many	TRBV12-3/TRBV12-4	.	TRBJ2-3	TGTGCCAGCAGGCCCAGGGGATTGGATACGCAGTATTTT	CASRPRGLDTQYF
many	TRBV12-3/TRBV12-4	.	TRBJ2-4	TGTGCCAGCAGTTCAGGGGCCAAAAACATTCAGTACTTC	CASSSGAKNIQYF
many	TRBV7-2	TRBD2	TRBJ2-1	TGTGCCAGCAGTGCCGTGGCGGGGGCCTACAATGAGCAGTTCTTC	CASSAVAGAYNEQFF
few	TRBV24-1	.	TRBJ2-7	TGTGCCGCAGATTTTACATTGACAGGATCGTACGAGCAGTACTTC	CAADFTLTGSYEQYF
.	TRBV19	.	TRBJ2-2	TGTGCCAGTAGTGGACGGATCACCGGGGAACTGTTATTT	CASSGRITGELLF
many	TRBV6-2/TRBV6-3	.	TRBJ1-5	TGTGCCAGCAGTTACGACAGCAATCAGCCCCAGCATTTT	CASSYDSNQPQHF